This TCR beta chain was identified in a study of technical replicates of blood from a few donors. Trimming stripped 5 bases from V and 9 bases from J, with 26 bases between. The CDR3 loop spans 17 amino acids. Germline-derived CDR1 and CDR2 are SEHNR and FQNEAQ (reference sequence). This clone was observed a single time. The assay was immunoSEQ multiplex PCR, and TCRdb's table has in-frame clones only and misses some. Of 76,000 or so clones in the sample, about 91% were seen once. The sample consisted of T cells isolated from PBMCs. This receptor was taken from a human donor in good health. The rearrangement joins TRBV7-9 to TRBJ2-1; TRBD2 might be the D (6 bases). CDR3 residues: CASSPQRDSRLEGEQFF. The CDR3 region has the DNA TGTGCCAGCAGCCCACAAAGGGACTCGCGGTTGGAGGGTGAGCAGTTCTTC.